Below are 19 T cell receptor beta chains sequenced from a single sample in a study of T cell changes during pregnancy in multiple sclerosis (dated by TCRdb to the late 2010s). Library method: the immunoSEQ multiplex PCR assay. TCRdb mirrors the immuneACCESS table, restricted to in-frame sequences. Some clones are absent from its copies; in checked studies, under half trace to an unresolved V gene, and the reason for the others is unknown. The sample profile shows around 24,000 clones; approximately 86% of them were found once. The ten top clones hold approximately 13% of the sample. This specimen consisted of CD8+ T cells from peripheral blood mononuclear cells, obtained in the first trimester of pregnancy. These TCRs come from a female donor in good health, enrolled as a control in a pregnancy study.

V gene TRBV27 combines with J gene TRBJ2-7; TRBD1 might be the D (5 bases). Deletions cut 4 bases from V and 0 bases from J, with 7 bases between. From germline, CDR1 is MNHEY and CDR2 SMNVEV (reference sequence). The CDR3 covers 13 residues. As DNA, the CDR3 is TGTGCCAGCAGTTCGGACACCTCCTACGAGCAGTACTTC. Translation: CASSSDTSYEQYF.

The V and J genes are TRBV5-8 and TRBJ1-5; 7 bases are shared with TRBD1. Germline V CDR1 and CDR2: SGHTS, YDEGEE. The junction had 5 bases not matched to a gene; V was cut back by 4 bases and J by 4 bases. The CDR3 spans 14 residues. The CDR3 is CASSGGTANQPQHF. DNA for the CDR3: TGTGCCAGCAGCGGGGGGACAGCTAATCAGCCCCAGCATTTT.

This chain connects TRBV11-1 to TRBJ1-6; a weak D match, TRBD1 (5 bases). The ends were cut back, 2 bases at V and 9 bases at J, with 11 bases in the middle. Germline values: CDR1 SGHAT, CDR2 FQDESV (reference sequence). The CDR3 loop spans 14 amino acids. In DNA form, the CDR3 reads TGTGCCAGCAGCTTACAGGGTGTTGCTTCACCCCTCCACTTT. It is translated as CASSLQGVASPLHF.

The chain links TRBV27 to TRBJ2-7; 8 nucleotides agree with TRBD1. This CDR3 contains 14 residues. Trimming at V came to 1 base and at J to 5 bases, leaving 4 bases not matched to a gene. CDR1 is MNHEY, CDR2 SMNVEV, per germline (reference sequence). The CDR3 coding sequence is TGTGCCAGCAGTTTATTGGGACAGGTGCACGAGCAGTACTTC. As protein: CASSLLGQVHEQYF.

The rearrangement links TRBV7-8 to TRBJ2-5; a weak D match, TRBD2 (7 bases). CDR3 length: 16 amino acids. CDR1 is SGHVS, CDR2 FQNEAQ, per germline. Trimming removed 8 bases at V and 2 bases at J, with 21 bases between. This CDR3 reads CASRHSRGAIQETQYF. CDR3 coding DNA: TGTGCCAGCCGCCACTCCCGGGGGGCGATACAAGAGACCCAGTACTTC.

This clone was detected once. The rearrangement joins TRBV5-4 to TRBJ2-5; 8 nucleotides match TRBD2. CDR3 size: 12 residues. The V gene's germline CDR1 is SGHNT and CDR2 YYREEE (reference sequence). J gave up 1 base and V 7 bases, and 0 bases lay outside the gene matches. The DNA of the CDR3 is TGTGCCAGCGGGACTAGCCAAGAGACCCAGTACTTC. It encodes CASGTSQETQYF.

This chain links TRBV27 with TRBJ1-6, with D unresolved. The germline gives CDR1 MNHEY, CDR2 SMNVEV (reference sequence). This CDR3 has 16 amino acids. Trimming stripped 2 bases from V and 8 bases from J, with 16 bases between. The CDR3 nucleotides read TGTGCCAGCAGTTTAGCCAGAGGGATTATGGATTCACCCCTCCACTTT. Protein: CASSLARGIMDSPLHF.

The chain uses TRBV10-3 and TRBJ2-7, with TRBD2 matching 13 bases. Looked up from germline, CDR1 is ENHRY and CDR2 is SYGVKD. V was clipped by 1 base and J by 1 base; unmatched bases: 1. The CDR3 sequence is 16 residues long. The CDR3 protein is CAISEWTSGGSYEQYF. CDR3 DNA: TGTGCCATCAGTGAGTGGACTAGCGGGGGTTCCTACGAGCAGTACTTC.

The chain carries TRBV15 and TRBJ2-5, with 9 bases aligning to TRBD2. The CDR3 totals 15 residues. V shed 6 bases and J 1 base; nucleotides not matched to a gene: 6. CDR1 and CDR2 (germline): LNHNV, YYDKDF (reference sequence). The CDR3 here is CATSPLAGFQETQYF. CDR3 in DNA: TGTGCCACCAGTCCTCTAGCGGGGTTCCAAGAGACCCAGTACTTC.

V and J are TRBV9 and TRBJ1-1; D is unclear. V gave up 4 bases and J gave up 4 bases, with 5 bases separating them. The CDR3 sequence is 11 residues long. Germline CDR1 is SGDLS and CDR2 is YYNGEE. The CDR3 DNA reads as TGTGCCAGCAGCTCTCGCACTGAAGCTTTCTTT. Translating it yields CASSSRTEAFF.

The chain is built from TRBV5-6 and TRBJ2-7, with 9 nucleotides matching TRBD2. CDR3 length: 16 amino acids. The V gene's germline CDR1 is SGHDT and CDR2 YYEEEE. Losses at the gene ends were 2 bases for V and 3 bases for J; bases not matched to a gene: 9. The CDR3 nucleotides are TGTGCCAGCAGCTTCCTGGGTAGCGGGGGTATCTACGAGCAGTACTTC. As protein: CASSFLGSGGIYEQYF.

The CDR3 is CASSESGGADTQYF. The CDR3 nucleotides read TGTGCCAGCAGTGAATCAGGGGGCGCAGATACGCAGTATTTT. The J gene is TRBJ2-3, the V gene TRBV6-1; TRBD1 matches 8 bases. Germline V gene sequence: CDR1 MNHNS, CDR2 SASEGT. After removal of 2 bases from V and 4 bases from J, the junction contained 2 bases not matched to a gene. The CDR3 consists of 14 residues.

The chain has TRBV28 and TRBJ2-1; a weak D match, TRBD1 (5 bases). Trimming took off 2 bases at V and 2 bases at J, with 16 bases between the two ends. CDR1 and CDR2 from the germline V gene are MDHEN and SYDVKM. The CDR3 is 17 residues long. This CDR3 is CASSLGFRTQTYNEQFF. For the CDR3, the DNA is TGTGCCAGCAGTTTAGGTTTCAGGACACAGACCTACAATGAGCAGTTCTTC.

The V and J genes are TRBV27 and TRBJ1-5, with D perhaps TRBD1 (5 bases). V shed 1 base and J shed 5 bases, with 9 bases lying between them. The germline V gene encodes CDR1 MNHEY and CDR2 SMNVEV (reference sequence). This CDR3 comprises 14 residues. CDR3 sequence (DNA): TGTGCCAGCAGTTTATGGCAGGGTTATCAGCCCCAGCATTTT. Translated, it gives CASSLWQGYQPQHF.

The chain recombines TRBV27 with TRBJ2-7; D possibly corresponds to TRBD1 (5 bases). The CDR3 contains 14 residues. CDR1 is MNHEY, CDR2 SMNVEV, per germline (reference sequence). The germline V and J ends were trimmed by 5 bases and 3 bases, with 14 bases remaining between them. The CDR3 here is CASSHFIGDYEQYF. The CDR3 nucleotides are TGTGCCAGCAGTCACTTCATAGGGGACTACGAGCAGTACTTC.

The genes are TRBV9 and TRBJ2-5, with 8 bases matching TRBD2. Germline loops: CDR1 SGDLS, CDR2 YYNGEE. After removal of 0 bases from V and 4 bases from J, the junction contained 17 bases not matched to a gene. There are 19 residues in the CDR3. This chain's CDR3 is CASSVEATGILAARETQYF. The CDR3 bases are TGTGCCAGCAGCGTAGAGGCAACGGGTATACTAGCGGCCCGAGAGACCCAGTACTTC.

This sequence joins TRBV28 and TRBJ1-5; D unclear. Trimming left V 2 bases short and J 5 bases short, with 4 bases between. The CDR3 runs 12 residues. Germline loops: CDR1 MDHEN, CDR2 SYDVKM. This CDR3 is CASSLAYQPQHF. DNA for the CDR3: TGTGCCAGCAGTTTAGCGTATCAGCCCCAGCATTTT.

This chain connects TRBV27 to TRBJ2-5, with D tentatively TRBD2 (6 bases). This CDR3 is 17 amino acids long. V was pared by 2 bases and J by 4 bases, with 20 bases between. Germline V gene data show CDR1 as MNHEY and CDR2 as SMNVEV (reference sequence). The CDR3 here is CASSLTPGLSRGETQYF. DNA of the CDR3: TGTGCCAGCAGTTTAACCCCGGGACTTAGTCGTGGAGAGACCCAGTACTTC.

The chain combines TRBV27 with TRBJ1-2, with TRBD1 matching 9 bases. Germline CDR1 MNHEY, CDR2 SMNVEV (reference sequence). The CDR3 has 15 amino acids. After removal of 5 bases from V and 3 bases from J, the junction contained 7 bases not matched to a gene. CDR3 sequence (DNA): TGTGCCAGCAGTCCCGGGACAGGGCCACACTATGGCTACACCTTC. It is translated as CASSPGTGPHYGYTF.